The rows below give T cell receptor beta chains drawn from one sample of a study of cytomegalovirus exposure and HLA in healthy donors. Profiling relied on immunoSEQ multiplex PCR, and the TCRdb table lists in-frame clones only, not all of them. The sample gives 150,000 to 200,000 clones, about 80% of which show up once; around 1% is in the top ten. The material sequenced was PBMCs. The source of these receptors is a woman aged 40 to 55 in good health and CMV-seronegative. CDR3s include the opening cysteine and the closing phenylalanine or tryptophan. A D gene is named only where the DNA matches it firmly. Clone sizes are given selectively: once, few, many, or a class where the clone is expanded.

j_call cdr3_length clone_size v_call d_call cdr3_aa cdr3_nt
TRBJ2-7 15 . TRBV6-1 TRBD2 CASSVGTSGPYEQYF TGTGCCAGCAGTGTAGGGACTAGCGGGCCCTACGAGCAGTACTTC
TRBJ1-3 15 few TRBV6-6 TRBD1 CASSYLTGSGNTIYF TGTGCCAGCAGTTACCTGACAGGGAGTGGAAACACCATATATTTT
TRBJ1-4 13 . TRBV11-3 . CASSSYRDEKLFF TGTGCCAGCAGCTCCTACAGGGATGAAAAACTGTTTTTT
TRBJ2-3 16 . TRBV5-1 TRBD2 CASSFRTSGSTDTQYF TGCGCCAGCAGCTTTCGGACTAGCGGGAGCACAGATACGCAGTATTTT
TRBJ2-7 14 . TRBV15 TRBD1 CATSRVRDRRAQYF TGTGCCACCAGCAGGGTTCGGGACAGACGAGCGCAGTACTTC
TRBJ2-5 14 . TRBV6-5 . CASSRAGGQETQYF TGTGCCAGCAGTCGGGCAGGGGGGCAAGAGACCCAGTACTTC
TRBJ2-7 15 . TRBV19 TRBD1 CASSSVGTGEYEQYF TGTGCCAGTAGTAGTGTGGGGACAGGGGAATACGAGCAGTACTTC
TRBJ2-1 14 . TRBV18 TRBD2 CASSSGRAVNEQFF TGTGCCAGCTCTAGCGGGAGGGCCGTAAATGAGCAGTTCTTC
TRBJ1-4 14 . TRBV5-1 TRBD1 CASSLGQSNEKLFF TGCGCCAGCAGCCTGGGACAGAGTAATGAAAAACTGTTTTTT
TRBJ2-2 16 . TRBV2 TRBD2 CASSGWGLAETGELFF TGTGCCAGCAGTGGATGGGGACTAGCGGAGACCGGGGAGCTGTTTTTT
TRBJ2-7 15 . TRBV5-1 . CASSLYSGDSYEQYF TGCGCCAGCAGCTTGTACTCCGGCGACTCGTACGAGCAGTACTTC
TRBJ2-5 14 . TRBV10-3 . CAISVSAGEETQYF TGTGCCATCAGTGTATCGGCAGGGGAGGAGACCCAGTACTTC
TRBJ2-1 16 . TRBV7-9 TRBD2 CASSPQTSGKGNEQFF TGTGCCAGCAGCCCCCAGACTAGCGGGAAGGGCAATGAGCAGTTCTTC
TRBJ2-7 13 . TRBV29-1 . CSANQGGVAEQYF TGCAGCGCCAACCAGGGGGGAGTGGCCGAGCAGTACTTC
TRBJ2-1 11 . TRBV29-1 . CSVVRLNEQFF TGCAGCGTTGTTCGTCTCAATGAGCAGTTCTTC
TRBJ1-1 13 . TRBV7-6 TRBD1 CASSLNRGSEAFF TGTGCCAGCAGCTTAAACAGGGGATCTGAAGCTTTCTTT
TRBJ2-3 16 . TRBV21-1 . CASSDRQGGAADTQYF TGTGCCAGCAGCGATCGACAGGGAGGAGCGGCAGATACGCAGTATTTT
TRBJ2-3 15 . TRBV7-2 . CASSLRASPADTQYF TGTGCCAGCAGCTTGAGAGCTTCCCCAGCGGATACGCAGTATTTT
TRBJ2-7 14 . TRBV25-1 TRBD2 CASSEPSGVYEQYF TGTGCCAGCAGTGAGCCTAGCGGGGTATACGAGCAGTACTTC
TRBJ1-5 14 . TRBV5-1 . CASSLGQEDQPQHF TGCGCCAGCAGCTTGGGACAGGAGGATCAGCCCCAGCATTTT
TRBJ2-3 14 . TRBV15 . CATSRDSSTDTQYF TGTGCCACCAGCAGAGACAGTAGCACAGATACGCAGTATTTT
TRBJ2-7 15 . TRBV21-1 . CASSLGLAALYEQYF TGTGCCAGCAGCCTCGGACTAGCGGCCCTCTACGAGCAGTACTTC
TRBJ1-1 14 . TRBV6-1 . CASRTAPLNTEAFF TGTGCCAGCAGGACAGCCCCACTGAACACTGAAGCTTTCTTT
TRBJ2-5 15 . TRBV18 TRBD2 CASSPPGRGAETQYF TGTGCCAGCTCACCCCCGGGGCGGGGGGCAGAGACCCAGTACTTC
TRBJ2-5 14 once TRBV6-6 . CASSPPGDQETQYF TGTGCCAGTAGCCCCCCGGGGGACCAAGAGACCCAGTACTTC
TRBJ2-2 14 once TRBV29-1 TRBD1 CSAGQGISTGELFF TGCAGCGCTGGACAGGGGATAAGCACCGGGGAGCTGTTTTTT
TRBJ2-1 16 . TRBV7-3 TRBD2 CASSLNSGRAINEQFF TGTGCCAGCAGCTTAAATAGCGGGAGGGCGATTAATGAGCAGTTCTTC
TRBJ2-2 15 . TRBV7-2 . CASSPRAANTGELFF TGTGCCAGCAGCCCGCGGGCCGCGAACACCGGGGAGCTGTTTTTT
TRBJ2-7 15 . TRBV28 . CASSASKLQGYEQYF TGTGCCAGCAGTGCCTCGAAATTACAGGGCTACGAGCAGTACTTC
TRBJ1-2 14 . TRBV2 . CASKPRDTNYGYTF TGTGCCAGCAAGCCTCGGGACACCAACTATGGCTACACCTTC
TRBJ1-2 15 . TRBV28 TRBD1 CASNRQGADQGRHTF TGTGCCAGCAACAGACAGGGAGCGGATCAAGGGCGCCACACCTTC
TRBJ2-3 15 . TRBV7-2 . CASSVEGHSTDTQYF TGTGCCAGCAGCGTCGAGGGACATAGCACAGATACGCAGTATTTT
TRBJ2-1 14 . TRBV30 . CAWSVGGIGNEQFF TGTGCCTGGAGTGTAGGAGGGATCGGGAATGAGCAGTTCTTC
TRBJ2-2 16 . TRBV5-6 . CASSLREVGRTGELFF TGTGCCAGCAGCTTGAGAGAAGTAGGGAGGACCGGGGAGCTGTTTTTT
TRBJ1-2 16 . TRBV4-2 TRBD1 CASSQDFGTEYLGYTF TGTGCCAGCAGCCAAGATTTTGGGACAGAATACCTAGGCTACACCTTC
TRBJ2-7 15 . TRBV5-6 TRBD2 CASSLRTSGAYEQYF TGTGCCAGCAGCTTGAGGACTAGCGGCGCCTACGAGCAGTACTTC
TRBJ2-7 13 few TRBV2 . CASRSGSSYEQYF TGTGCCAGCAGGAGTGGGAGCTCCTACGAGCAGTACTTC
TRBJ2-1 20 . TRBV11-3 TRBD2 CASSPRGGVLAGGVGDEQFF TGTGCCAGCAGCCCTCGGGGGGGAGTACTAGCGGGAGGGGTTGGGGATGAGCAGTTCTTC
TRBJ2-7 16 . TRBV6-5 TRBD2 CASSSGLAGSRFEQYF TGTGCCAGCAGTTCGGGACTAGCGGGAAGTCGGTTCGAGCAGTACTTC
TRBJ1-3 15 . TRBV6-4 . CASSDRGNSGNTIYF TGTGCCAGCAGTGACAGGGGGAACTCTGGAAACACCATATATTTT
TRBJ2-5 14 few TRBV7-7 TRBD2 CASSSTGTSPPQYF TGTGCTAGCAGCTCCACCGGGACTAGTCCCCCCCAGTACTTC
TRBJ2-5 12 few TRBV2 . CASITAQETQYF TGTGCCAGCATTACAGCTCAAGAGACCCAGTACTTC
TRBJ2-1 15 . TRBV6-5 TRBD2 CASSYSSGSNNEQFF TGTGCCAGCAGTTACTCTAGCGGGTCCAACAATGAGCAGTTCTTC
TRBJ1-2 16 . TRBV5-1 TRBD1 CASSETAGTGTHGYTF TGCGCCAGCAGCGAAACTGCCGGGACAGGGACCCATGGCTACACCTTC
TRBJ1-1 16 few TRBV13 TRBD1 CASSFGQGMVNTEAFF TGTGCCAGCAGCTTTGGACAGGGAATGGTTAACACTGAAGCTTTCTTT
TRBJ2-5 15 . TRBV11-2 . CASSLDAGHQETQYF TGTGCCAGCAGCTTAGACGCGGGCCACCAAGAGACCCAGTACTTC
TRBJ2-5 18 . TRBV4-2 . CASSQDFGDRRGGETQYF TGTGCCAGCAGCCAAGATTTCGGGGACAGGCGGGGGGGAGAGACCCAGTACTTC
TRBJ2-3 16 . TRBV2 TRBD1 CASREFGTGITDTQYF TGTGCCAGCCGAGAATTCGGGACAGGGATCACAGATACGCAGTATTTT
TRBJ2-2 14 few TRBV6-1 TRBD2 CASSAQGGTGELFF TGTGCCAGCAGTGCCCAGGGAGGGACCGGGGAGCTGTTTTTT
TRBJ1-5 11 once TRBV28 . CASSSYQPQHF TGTGCCAGCAGTTCCTATCAGCCCCAGCATTTT
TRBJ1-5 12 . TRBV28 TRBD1 CASRRQGQPQHF TGTGCCAGCAGACGACAGGGTCAGCCCCAGCATTTT
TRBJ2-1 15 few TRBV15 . CATSREASAYNEQFF TGTGCCACCAGCAGAGAGGCTAGCGCATACAATGAGCAGTTCTTC
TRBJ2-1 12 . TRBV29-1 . CSAAVLGGEQFF TGCAGCGCCGCGGTCCTAGGCGGTGAGCAGTTCTTC
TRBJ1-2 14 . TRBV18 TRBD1 CASSQQGPQDGYTF TGTGCCAGCTCACAACAGGGGCCCCAGGATGGCTACACCTTC
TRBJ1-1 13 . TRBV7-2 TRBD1 CASSLQGDTEAFF TGTGCCAGCAGCCTCCAGGGGGACACTGAAGCTTTCTTT